The rows below give T cell receptor beta chains drawn from one sample of a study of T cell changes during pregnancy in multiple sclerosis. The method was immunoSEQ multiplex PCR; TCRdb's version includes in-frame clones alone and lacks a portion of them. This table has over 30,000 clones, about 90% appearing once. The sample in question was CD4+ T cells from peripheral blood mononuclear cells, obtained before pregnancy. These receptors all come from a female donor with multiple sclerosis, enrolled in a pregnancy study. The CDR3 runs from the conserved cysteine through the conserved F or W. D genes are given only for firm matches. Clone sizes are given selectively: once, few, many, or a class where the clone is expanded.

d_call	v_call	j_call	cdr3_length	clone_size	cdr3_nt	cdr3_aa
-	TRBV11-2	TRBJ2-7	13	-	TGTGCCAGCAGCTTAGCGGGAGTGGGGGAGCAGTACTTC	CASSLAGVGEQYF
-	TRBV7-3	TRBJ2-5	14	-	TGTGCCAGCCTTCCTACCCACAGGGAGGAGACCCAGTACTTC	CASLPTHREETQYF
TRBD1	TRBV5-1	TRBJ2-5	15	few	TGCGCCAGCAGCTTGGGTGGCAGGGGGCAAGAGACCCAGTACTTC	CASSLGGRGQETQYF
TRBD2	TRBV5-1	TRBJ2-2	16	-	TGCGCCAGCAGCTCCTCGGGACTAGCGGGAGCCGGGGAGCTGTTTTTT	CASSSSGLAGAGELFF
TRBD2	TRBV28	TRBJ2-1	19	-	TGTGCCAGCAGTTTCGGGCTAGCGGGAGGGCCGAAATCTCTCAATGAGCAGTTCTTC	CASSFGLAGGPKSLNEQFF
TRBD2	TRBV4-2	TRBJ2-7	15	-	TGTGCCAGCAGCCAAGAAACTAGCGGGAGTTACGAGCAGTACTTC	CASSQETSGSYEQYF
TRBD2	TRBV5-4	TRBJ2-7	16	-	TGTGCCAGCAGCTTGGGAGGGACTAGCGCATCCTACGAGCAGTACTTC	CASSLGGTSASYEQYF
TRBD1	TRBV2	TRBJ2-5	14	-	TGTGCCAGCAGTAGGGACAGGGGTCGGGAGACCCAGTACTTC	CASSRDRGRETQYF
-	TRBV19	TRBJ2-1	14	-	TGTGCCAGTAGTCAGGGGAAGGCCTACAATGAGCAGTTCTTC	CASSQGKAYNEQFF
TRBD2	TRBV28	TRBJ2-7	15	once	TGTGCCAGCAGTTTTCAGGGACTAGGCAACTACGAGCAGTACTTC	CASSFQGLGNYEQYF
-	TRBV4-1	TRBJ2-3	13	-	TGCGCCAGCAGCCAAGAGGCCCCAGATACGCAGTATTTT	CASSQEAPDTQYF
TRBD1	TRBV5-1	TRBJ2-6	16	-	TGCGCCAGCAGGGGGACAGGGGCTTGGGGGGCCAACGTCCTGACTTTC	CASRGTGAWGANVLTF
TRBD1	TRBV19	TRBJ1-2	15	-	TGTGCCAGTAGTAGGGGACAGGGCGGATTCTATGGCTACACCTTC	CASSRGQGGFYGYTF
-	TRBV7-8	TRBJ2-2	13	-	TGTGCCAGCAGCTTAGCTTCCGGCGGGGAGCTGTTTTTT	CASSLASGGELFF
-	TRBV6-1	TRBJ1-5	13	-	TGTGCCAGCAGTGAATTAGGGGGACGGCCCCAGCATTTT	CASSELGGRPQHF
-	TRBV7-9	TRBJ2-7	15	-	TGTGCCAGCAGCTTATTCGGACTGGTGGGCCGCGAGCAGTACTTC	CASSLFGLVGREQYF
-	TRBV5-1	TRBJ2-2	17	-	TGCGCCAGCAGCTATCGTCGTGGGGGGTCGAACACCGGGGAGCTGTTTTTT	CASSYRRGGSNTGELFF
-	TRBV9	TRBJ1-5	13	-	TGTGCCAGCGGGGACAATAGCAATCAGCCCCAGCATTTT	CASGDNSNQPQHF
TRBD2	TRBV14	TRBJ2-7	15	-	TGTGCCAGCAGCCACGAAACTAGCGGAGCTGGGGAGCAGTACTTC	CASSHETSGAGEQYF
-	TRBV9	TRBJ2-4	18	-	TGTGCCAGCAGCGTAGGGCTTGTGGCTGATTTAGCCAAAAACATTCAGTACTTC	CASSVGLVADLAKNIQYF
TRBD1	TRBV18	TRBJ1-2	16	-	TGTGCCAGCTCACCGGGGACAGGGGGGTCTAACTATGGCTACACCTTC	CASSPGTGGSNYGYTF
-	TRBV7-9	TRBJ1-2	15	-	TGTGCCAGCAGCTTATCCCAGGGTGCCAACTATGGCTACACCTTC	CASSLSQGANYGYTF
-	TRBV18	TRBJ1-4	20	-	TGTGCCAGCTCACCACAGGGGATGATAGGATCCATCGCAACTAATGAAAAACTGTTTTTT	CASSPQGMIGSIATNEKLFF
-	TRBV2	TRBJ1-5	14	-	TGTGCCAGCAGTGAAAGGACAGTTAATCAGCCCCAGCATTTT	CASSERTVNQPQHF
TRBD1	TRBV7-2	TRBJ2-5	16	-	TGTGCCAGCAGCTTAGGTACCAGGACAGGGCAAGAGACCCAGTACTTC	CASSLGTRTGQETQYF
-	TRBV4-1	TRBJ1-5	17	-	TGCGCCAGCAGCCAAAACCCCAGCGAGAATAGCAATCAGCCCCAGCATTTT	CASSQNPSENSNQPQHF
TRBD1	TRBV19	TRBJ1-2	13	-	TGTGCCAGTACACATCAGGGGGAAGGTGGCTACACCTTC	CASTHQGEGGYTF
-	TRBV11-2	TRBJ2-6	16	-	TGTGCCAGCAGCCTGCTAACAGGAGTAGGGGCCAACGTCCTGACTTTC	CASSLLTGVGANVLTF
-	TRBV19	TRBJ1-5	12	-	TGTGCCAGTAACAGCCGAGATCAGCCCCAGCATTTT	CASNSRDQPQHF
TRBD1	TRBV29-1	TRBJ2-6	16	-	TGCAGCGTCGCCGGGACAGCGGACTCTGGGGCCAACGTCCTGACTTTC	CSVAGTADSGANVLTF
TRBD1	TRBV30	TRBJ2-3	19	-	TGTGCCTGGGTGAGACCCTTGGGACAGGGGACCCCACCCACAGATACGCAGTATTTT	CAWVRPLGQGTPPTDTQYF
TRBD2	TRBV5-1	TRBJ2-7	15	-	TGCGCCAGCAGTCCTACTAGCGGGAGATCCTACGAGCAGTACTTC	CASSPTSGRSYEQYF
-	TRBV7-9	TRBJ2-3	14	-	TGTGCCAGCAGCTTAGAAGGGGCGGTAGATACGCAGTATTTT	CASSLEGAVDTQYF
-	TRBV19	TRBJ2-7	14	few	TGTGCCAGTAGTATCACGCAGGGTGGGAACGAGCAGTACTTC	CASSITQGGNEQYF
TRBD1	TRBV5-1	TRBJ1-5	16	-	TGCGCCAGCAGCCTCGGACAGGGGGGTGGCAATCAGCCCCAGCATTTT	CASSLGQGGGNQPQHF
TRBD2	TRBV7-8	TRBJ2-2	15	-	TGTGCCAGCAGCTTAGGGACTAGCTCGGACGGGGAGCTGTTTTTT	CASSLGTSSDGELFF
TRBD1	TRBV5-1	TRBJ1-1	15	-	TGCGCCAGCCTTTCCGGGGGACAGGGGAACACTGAAGCTTTCTTT	CASLSGGQGNTEAFF
TRBD2	TRBV4-3	TRBJ2-3	18	-	TGCGCCAGCAGCCATGAACCTGAACTAGCGACTAGCACAGATACGCAGTATTTT	CASSHEPELATSTDTQYF
TRBD1	TRBV7-2	TRBJ2-7	16	-	TGTGCCAGCAGCTCAGAACCCCAGACAGGGACCTACGAGCAGTACTTC	CASSSEPQTGTYEQYF
TRBD1	TRBV2	TRBJ1-5	14	once	TGTGCCAGCAGTGACCGGGACAGAAATCAGCCCCAGCATTTT	CASSDRDRNQPQHF
TRBD1	TRBV28	TRBJ1-5	15	-	TGTGCCAGCAGTACCCCGGGACAGGGTGATCAGCCCCAGCATTTT	CASSTPGQGDQPQHF
TRBD1	TRBV6-1	TRBJ1-2	15	once	TGTGCCAGCAGGGTCGGGGGACAGGGGCCATACGGCTACACCTTC	CASRVGGQGPYGYTF
-	TRBV11-2	TRBJ1-1	14	few	TGTGCCAGCAGCTTCACCCAGGGGAGCACTGAAGCTTTCTTT	CASSFTQGSTEAFF
-	TRBV6-5	TRBJ2-3	15	-	TGTGCCAGCAGTTACGGGGGGATGAGCACAGATACGCAGTATTTT	CASSYGGMSTDTQYF
TRBD2	TRBV6-5	TRBJ2-3	15	-	TGTGCCAGCCAGACCGGGACTAGCGAAACAGATACGCAGTATTTT	CASQTGTSETDTQYF
TRBD2	TRBV18	TRBJ2-1	19	-	TGTGCCAGCTCACGTTCATTCGGGACTAGCGGGGCAGACTACAATGAGCAGTTCTTC	CASSRSFGTSGADYNEQFF
-	TRBV5-1	TRBJ1-4	14	-	TGCGCCAGCAAGACAGGTGCAACTAATGAAAAACTGTTTTTT	CASKTGATNEKLFF
-	TRBV30	TRBJ2-4	14	-	TGTGCCTGGAGTCGAGGGTTAGCCAAAAACATTCAGTACTTC	CAWSRGLAKNIQYF
TRBD2	TRBV5-1	TRBJ2-1	14	-	TGCGCCAGCGGGGTAGCGGGAGGGTACAATGAGCAGTTCTTC	CASGVAGGYNEQFF
TRBD2	TRBV15	TRBJ2-5	15	-	TGTGCCACCAGCAGAGATCGGGCGGGGGGTGAGACCCAGTACTTC	CATSRDRAGGETQYF
TRBD1	TRBV28	TRBJ1-2	14	-	TGTGCCAGCAGTGGGACAGGGGGAGCCTATGGCTACACCTTC	CASSGTGGAYGYTF
TRBD1	TRBV5-4	TRBJ1-2	13	once	TGTGCCAGCAGCGACGGACAGGGCTATGGCTACACCTTC	CASSDGQGYGYTF